This entry lists 20 T cell receptor beta chains sequenced from one sample in a study of blood T cell repertoires in COVID-19. The data were produced by immunoSEQ multiplex PCR, yet TCRdb's version contains in-frame clones alone and is incomplete. The sample yields approximately 150,000 clones, about 80% seen once. The source material was peripheral blood. The receptors originated from a woman older than 75 with acute or convalescent COVID-19.

This rearrangement joins TRBV19 to TRBJ2-1; TRBD2 matches 11 bases. Germline CDR1 and CDR2: LNHDA and SQIVND (reference sequence). With 0 bases clipped from V and 3 bases from J, the junction kept 4 bases outside the gene matches. There are 17 residues in the CDR3. CDR3 sequence: CASSIDRLAGSYNEQFF. The CDR3 DNA is TGTGCCAGTAGTATAGACCGACTAGCGGGAAGCTACAATGAGCAGTTCTTC.

Comment on this clone: Other DNA sequences in the same sample also yield this CDR3. V is TRBV7-2 and J is TRBJ2-3, with D tentatively TRBD1 (5 bases). The V end lost 0 bases, the J end lost 6 bases, and 10 bases lay between the germline ends. The CDR3 runs to 14 residues. Looked up from germline, CDR1 is SGHTA and CDR2 is FQGNSA. In nucleotides, the CDR3 is TGTGCCAGCAGCTTAGCGCCAGGGTGGGATACGCAGTATTTT. Protein sequence: CASSLAPGWDTQYF.

The rearrangement joins TRBV6-2 or TRBV6-3 to TRBJ2-1; 10 nucleotides match TRBD1. CDR3 length equals 19 residues. Germline CDR1 reads MNHEY; CDR2 reads SVGEGT. Trimming removed 0 bases from V and 2 bases from J; junction bases left unmatched: 10. CDR3 nucleotides: TGTGCCAGCAGTTACTCGATTAGTGGACAGGGGGTAGCCTACAATGAGCAGTTCTTC. Its translation is CASSYSISGQGVAYNEQFF.

The J gene is TRBJ2-7, the V gene TRBV12-5, with 12 bases that match TRBD2. V lost 5 bases, J lost 2 bases, and 7 bases stayed unmatched. From germline, CDR1 is LGHNT and CDR2 FRNRAP. CDR3 size: 16 residues. The CDR3 here is CASGPRLAGVAYEQYF. As DNA, the CDR3 is TGTGCTAGTGGTCCCAGACTAGCGGGAGTCGCCTACGAGCAGTACTTC.

This sequence joins TRBV9 and TRBJ2-5, with 9 bases identical to TRBD2. Unmatched junction bases numbered 3, after V lost 1 base and J lost 5 bases. The CDR3 runs 14 residues. CDR1 is SGDLS, CDR2 YYNGEE, per germline. Written as DNA, the CDR3 is TGTGCCAGCAGCGTATCTAGCGGGACGGAGACCCAGTACTTC. Its protein product is CASSVSSGTETQYF.

The chain combines TRBV6-2 or TRBV6-3 with TRBJ1-1, with 10 bases aligning to TRBD1. CDR3 length: 15 amino acids. CDR1 is MNHEY and CDR2 is SVGEGT in the germline V gene. J was trimmed by 4 bases and V by 6 bases; bases with no gene match: 8. For the CDR3, the DNA is TGTGCCAGCAGCGACGGACAGGGGGGTTCCACTGAAGCTTTCTTT. Translated: CASSDGQGGSTEAFF.

In its sample, this clone was seen a few times. The chain recombines TRBV4-3 with TRBJ1-6; TRBD1 agrees at 7 bases. CDR1 is LGHNA and CDR2 is YSLEER in the germline V gene. The CDR3 covers 15 residues. V lost 0 bases, J lost 10 bases, and 6 bases stayed unmatched. The CDR3 DNA reads TGCGCCAGCAGCCAAGATCGTGGCAGGGGGTCACCCCTCCACTTT. Its translation: CASSQDRGRGSPLHF.

This chain connects TRBV2 to TRBJ2-5; D not certain. Germline V gene lookup returns CDR1 SNHLY and CDR2 FYNNEI. V shed 4 bases and J shed 7 bases, with 13 bases lying between them. CDR3 length: 13 residues. For the CDR3, the DNA is TGTGCCAGCAGTGCCCAAAAAATAGTGACCCAGTACTTC. Translated: CASSAQKIVTQYF.

This sequence joins TRBV7-2 and TRBJ2-3, with D perhaps matching TRBD2 (6 bases). Germline V gives CDR1 SGHTA, CDR2 FQGNSA. Trimming took off 4 bases at V and 10 bases at J, with 9 bases between the two ends. CDR3 length: 11 amino acids. The CDR3 sequence: CASSSTRAQYF. In DNA, the CDR3 is TGTGCCAGCAGCTCGACTAGGGCGCAGTATTTT.

This chain links TRBV5-3 with TRBJ2-4; D might be TRBD2 (6 bases). TRBV5-3 is an ORF, and what it does is uncertain. The CDR3 runs to 23 residues. Deletions cut 0 bases from V and 3 bases from J, with 34 bases between. The CDR3: CARSLEWGNFSGPSVLVKNIQYF. CDR3 DNA: TGTGCCAGAAGCTTGGAGTGGGGAAATTTTAGCGGACCCTCCGTCCTGGTCAAAAACATTCAGTACTTC.

This rearrangement joins TRBV27 to TRBJ2-7; 10 nucleotides line up with TRBD2. This CDR3 spans 16 amino acids. In germline, CDR1 is MNHEY, CDR2 SMNVEV (reference sequence). With 5 bases clipped from V and 3 bases from J, the junction kept 10 bases outside the gene matches. The CDR3 is CASSPLPGTSVYEQYF. The DNA for the CDR3 is TGTGCCAGCAGTCCCCTGCCCGGGACTAGCGTCTACGAGCAGTACTTC.

V and J are TRBV5-1 and TRBJ2-1; 9 nucleotides agree with TRBD2. Unmatched junction bases numbered 13, after V lost 2 bases and J lost 7 bases. CDR1 and CDR2 from the germline V gene are SGHRS and YFSETQ. CDR3 length equals 17 residues. The CDR3 region is CASSFESPGLARNEQFF. The DNA of the CDR3 is TGCGCCAGCAGCTTCGAATCTCCGGGACTAGCTCGGAATGAGCAGTTCTTC.

The V and J genes are TRBV4-3 and TRBJ2-7, with D possibly TRBD2 on 5 matching bases. The ends were cut back, 5 bases at V and 0 bases at J, with 11 bases in the middle. In germline, CDR1 is LGHNA, CDR2 YSLEER. The CDR3 runs 14 residues. DNA for the CDR3: TGCGCCAGCAGCAAGGAGCGGTACTCCTACGAGCAGTACTTC. This sequence encodes CASSKERYSYEQYF.

The rearrangement uses TRBV5-6 and TRBJ2-5; 7 nucleotides agree with TRBD1. The CDR3 is 16 residues long. Germline V gene sequence: CDR1 SGHDT, CDR2 YYEEEE. The V gene end was trimmed by 3 bases and the J gene end by 6 bases; junction bases not matched to a gene: 14. CDR3: CASSSTRQGGFKTQYF. In DNA form, the CDR3 reads TGTGCCAGCAGCTCCACAAGACAGGGTGGGTTTAAGACCCAGTACTTC.

V is TRBV12-3 or TRBV12-4 and J is TRBJ2-5; a possible D gene is TRBD2 (6 bases). This CDR3 is 13 amino acids long. V was pared by 4 bases and J by 5 bases, with 11 bases between. The CDR3 here is CASSWRVRETQYF. CDR3 DNA sequence: TGTGCCAGCAGTTGGAGGGTCCGGGAGACCCAGTACTTC.

This chain connects TRBV24-1 to TRBJ2-2; 11 positions match TRBD1. This CDR3 spans 15 amino acids. Per the germline V gene, CDR1 is KGHDR and CDR2 is SFDVKD. V shed 4 bases, J shed 5 bases, and the junction held 2 bases outside the gene matches. The CDR3 reads CATSERDRGTGELFF. The CDR3 DNA reads as TGTGCCACCAGTGAGCGGGACAGGGGGACCGGGGAGCTGTTTTTT.

This rearrangement joins TRBV19 to TRBJ1-2, with D hard to call. This CDR3 comprises 13 residues. CDR1 is LNHDA, CDR2 SQIVND, per germline (reference sequence). Trimming left V 4 bases short and J 5 bases short, with 11 bases between. As DNA, the CDR3 is TGTGCCAGTAGTAGTCCCACAAGTTATGGCTACACCTTC. It encodes CASSSPTSYGYTF.

The chain's CDR3 is CASSSQGAQNQPQHF. DNA for the CDR3: TGTGCCAGCAGCTCACAGGGGGCCCAGAATCAGCCCCAGCATTTT. The chain links TRBV7-8 to TRBJ1-5; TRBD1 aligns across 9 bases. V dropped 4 bases and J dropped 4; count of bases not matched to a gene: 5. Per germline, CDR1 SGHVS and CDR2 FQNEAQ. The CDR3 contains 15 residues. The full variable domain, in which reference TRBV7-8 and TRBJ1-5 provide the parts outside the CDR3, is GAGVSQSPRYKVAKRGQDVALRCDPISGHVSLFWYQQALGQGPEFLTYFQNEAQLDKSGLPSDRFFAERPEGSVSTLKIQRTQQEDSAVYLCASSSQGAQNQPQHFGDGTRLSIL.

The chain employs TRBV10-3 and TRBJ2-1; 7 bases line up with TRBD2. The CDR3 loop spans 15 amino acids. The germline V gene has CDR1 ENHRY and CDR2 SYGVKD. V shed 5 bases, J shed 2 bases, and the junction held 6 bases outside the gene matches. The DNA of the CDR3 is TGTGCCATCAGTCACCCACGGGGGGCCTACAATGAGCAGTTCTTC. Translating it yields CAISHPRGAYNEQFF.

The V call is TRBV15, the J call TRBJ1-1; 9 nucleotides match TRBD1. This CDR3 is 13 amino acids long. CDR1 and CDR2 (germline): LNHNV, YYDKDF (reference sequence). Germline trimming cut 6 bases from V and 7 bases from J; bases unmatched to any gene: 6. CDR3 in DNA: TGTGCCACCAGGCCAACAGGGGGCAATGAAGCTTTCTTT. Its translation is CATRPTGGNEAFF.